Listed below are T cell receptor beta chains from one sample, sequenced in a study of cytomegalovirus exposure and HLA in healthy donors. Here immunoSEQ multiplex PCR was the method, and the copy in TCRdb shows in-frame clones only, minus some. The repertoire has roughly 64,000 clones, roughly 94% of them found once; the top ten carry approximately 6%. Material: PBMCs. The receptors here all came from a young woman in good health and CMV-seropositive. The CDR3 runs from the conserved cysteine through the conserved F or W. Fields, in order: clone size, J gene, V gene, D gene, CDR3 DNA, CDR3 protein. D genes are given only for firm matches. The size of a clone is reported for some rows only, either as once, few or many, or as a class for expanded clones.

>-|TRBJ2-6|TRBV5-1|-
TGCGCCAGCACCTTGACACGCTCTGGGGCCAACGTCCTGACTTTC
CASTLTRSGANVLTF
>-|TRBJ2-3|TRBV30|-
TGTGCCTGGAGTGCCCTGAAAACTACTAGCACAGATACGCAGTATTTT
CAWSALKTTSTDTQYF
>-|TRBJ1-4|TRBV5-8|-
TGTGCCAGCAGTCCACTTTGGGGGGGCAACGGTGAAAAACTGTTTTTT
CASSPLWGGNGEKLFF
>once|TRBJ2-4|TRBV28|-
TGTGCCAGCAGGTCCTTTAGGGGAGCCAAAAACATTCAGTACTTC
CASRSFRGAKNIQYF
>-|TRBJ2-6|TRBV4-3|-
TGCGCCAGCAGCCTCCGTGAAACAGGGCATGGGGCCAACGTCCTGACTTTC
CASSLRETGHGANVLTF
>-|TRBJ2-2|TRBV7-3|TRBD1
TGTGCCAGCAGCTCTGTATCGGGACAGGGGGCGGCGGAGCTGTTTTTT
CASSSVSGQGAAELFF
>-|TRBJ1-2|TRBV9|-
TGTGCCAGCAGCTTTGGACGGGGGTGGGGCTATGGCTACACCTTC
CASSFGRGWGYGYTF
>-|TRBJ1-2|TRBV2|-
TGTGCCAGCAGTGAAGAAGTCAGGGACTATGGCTACACCTTC
CASSEEVRDYGYTF
>-|TRBJ2-5|TRBV5-1|-
TGCGCCAGCAGCTTGGCCACAGGACTACAAGAGACCCAGTACTTC
CASSLATGLQETQYF
>-|TRBJ2-1|TRBV27|-
TGTGCCAGCAGTTTACAGGGGGGCAATGAGCAGTTCTTC
CASSLQGGNEQFF
>-|TRBJ1-1|TRBV18|-
TGTGCCAGCTCACCCGGGAGTACGAATACTGAAGCTTTCTTT
CASSPGSTNTEAFF
>-|TRBJ2-7|TRBV6-5|TRBD2
TGTGCCAGCAGTCCGGGACTAGCGGGAGGTTACGAGCAGTACTTC
CASSPGLAGGYEQYF
>-|TRBJ1-5|TRBV6-5|TRBD1
TGTGCCAGCAGCCCCTCCCAGGGGGGACATCAGCCCCAGCATTTT
CASSPSQGGHQPQHF
>-|TRBJ2-2|TRBV5-6|-
TGTGCCAGCAGCTCTTTACTAGTCACCGGGGAGCTGTTTTTT
CASSSLLVTGELFF
>once|TRBJ2-3|TRBV5-1|TRBD2
TGCGCCAGCAGCCCCGCCGAGGGGACTAGTCACCCCCCAGATACGCAGTATTTT
CASSPAEGTSHPPDTQYF
>-|TRBJ1-2|TRBV27|TRBD1
TGTGCCAGCAGTTTAGCACAGGGGGACTATGGCTACACCTTC
CASSLAQGDYGYTF